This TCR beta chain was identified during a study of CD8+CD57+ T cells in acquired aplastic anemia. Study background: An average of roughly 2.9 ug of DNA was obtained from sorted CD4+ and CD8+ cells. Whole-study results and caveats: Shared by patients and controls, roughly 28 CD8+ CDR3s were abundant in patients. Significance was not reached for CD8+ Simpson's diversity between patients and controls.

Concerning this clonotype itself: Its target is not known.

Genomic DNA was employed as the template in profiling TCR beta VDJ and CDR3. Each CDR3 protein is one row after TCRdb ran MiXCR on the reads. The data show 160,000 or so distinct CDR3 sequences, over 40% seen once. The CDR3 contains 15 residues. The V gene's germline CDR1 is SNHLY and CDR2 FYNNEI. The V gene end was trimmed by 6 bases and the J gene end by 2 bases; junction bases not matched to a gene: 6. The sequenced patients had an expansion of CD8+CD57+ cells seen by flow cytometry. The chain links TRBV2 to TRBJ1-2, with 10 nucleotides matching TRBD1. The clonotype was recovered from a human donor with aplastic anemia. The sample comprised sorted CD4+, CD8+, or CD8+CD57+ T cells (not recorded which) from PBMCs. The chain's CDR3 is CASRPGQGRNYGYTF. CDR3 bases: TGTGCCAGCAGACCGGGACAGGGGAGGAACTATGGCTACACCTTC.